These T cell receptor beta chains were read from a single sample in a study of cytomegalovirus exposure and HLA in healthy donors. Sequenced by immunoSEQ multiplex PCR; TCRdb stores in-frame clones only, minus some. The table includes about 120,000 clones, less than 85% detected once. The sequenced sample was PBMCs. These receptors were collected from a man aged 18 to 30 in good health and CMV-seropositive. CDR3s include the opening cysteine and the closing phenylalanine or tryptophan. A D gene is named only where the DNA matches it firmly. Only part of the rows carry a size: once, few, many, or a class if the clone is expanded.

len: 15; abundance: NA; v_gene: TRBV21-1; j_gene: TRBJ2-5; d_gene: NA; CDR3nt: TGTGCCAGCAGCAAAGTGGCGGGTTTTCAAGAGACCCAGTACTTC; CDR3aa: CASSKVAGFQETQYF
len: 15; abundance: NA; v_gene: TRBV5-5; j_gene: TRBJ1-2; d_gene: TRBD1; CDR3nt: TGTGCCAGCAGCGACTCCGGGACAGGCGGCTATGGCTACACCTTC; CDR3aa: CASSDSGTGGYGYTF
len: 15; abundance: NA; v_gene: TRBV7-9; j_gene: TRBJ2-5; d_gene: NA; CDR3nt: TGTGCCAGCAGCCTAGAGGGGACTCCGGGGGAGACCCAGTACTTC; CDR3aa: CASSLEGTPGETQYF
len: 14; abundance: NA; v_gene: TRBV11-2; j_gene: TRBJ1-1; d_gene: NA; CDR3nt: TGTGCCAGCAGCCTAGGACAGTTGAACACTGAAGCTTTCTTT; CDR3aa: CASSLGQLNTEAFF
len: 17; abundance: NA; v_gene: TRBV7-9; j_gene: TRBJ2-5; d_gene: TRBD2; CDR3nt: TGTGCCAGCAGCTTACAACCCCTGACTAGCGGGGCGGAGACCCAGTACTTC; CDR3aa: CASSLQPLTSGAETQYF
len: 18; abundance: NA; v_gene: TRBV1; j_gene: TRBJ1-2; d_gene: NA; CDR3nt: TGCACCAGCAGCCAAGTCGTTCAGGACACGTCCACCCGGTATGGCTACACCTTC; CDR3aa: CTSSQVVQDTSTRYGYTF
len: 13; abundance: NA; v_gene: TRBV25-1; j_gene: TRBJ2-7; d_gene: NA; CDR3nt: TGTGCCAGCAGTGAATATCCCTACTACGAGCAGTACTTC; CDR3aa: CASSEYPYYEQYF
len: 13; abundance: NA; v_gene: TRBV2; j_gene: TRBJ2-7; d_gene: NA; CDR3nt: TGTGCCAGCAGTGAAGGGGCATACTACGAGCAGTACTTC; CDR3aa: CASSEGAYYEQYF
len: 16; abundance: NA; v_gene: TRBV11-2; j_gene: TRBJ2-1; d_gene: TRBD1; CDR3nt: TGTGCCAGCACCGAGGACAGGGGGCTACCCTACAATGAGCAGTTCTTC; CDR3aa: CASTEDRGLPYNEQFF
len: 14; abundance: once; v_gene: TRBV13; j_gene: TRBJ2-7; d_gene: TRBD2; CDR3nt: TGTGCCAGCAGTTTGCGGGGGGCTTCCTACGAGCAGTACTTC; CDR3aa: CASSLRGASYEQYF
len: 15; abundance: once; v_gene: TRBV6-6; j_gene: TRBJ2-2; d_gene: TRBD1; CDR3nt: TGTGCCAGCAGTTACCAGCCAGGGGGTAGCGGGGAGCTGTTTTTT; CDR3aa: CASSYQPGGSGELFF
len: 14; abundance: NA; v_gene: TRBV30; j_gene: TRBJ1-4; d_gene: NA; CDR3nt: TGTGCCTGGAATGAGGGTGCAACTAATGAAAAACTGTTTTTT; CDR3aa: CAWNEGATNEKLFF
len: 11; abundance: once; v_gene: TRBV6-1; j_gene: TRBJ2-5; d_gene: NA; CDR3nt: TGTGCCAGCATGGTAATGGGCCTGGGCAACTTC; CDR3aa: CASMVMGLGNF
len: 14; abundance: NA; v_gene: TRBV30; j_gene: TRBJ1-1; d_gene: TRBD1; CDR3nt: TGTGCCTGGGCGCCGGGACAGGGGGCTACTGAAGCTTTCTTT; CDR3aa: CAWAPGQGATEAFF
len: 15; abundance: NA; v_gene: TRBV19; j_gene: TRBJ2-5; d_gene: NA; CDR3nt: TGTGCCAGTAGTATCCAGGACTACGAGAGAGAGACCCAGTACTTC; CDR3aa: CASSIQDYERETQYF
len: 16; abundance: NA; v_gene: TRBV19; j_gene: TRBJ2-1; d_gene: TRBD1; CDR3nt: TGTGCCAGTAGTGTCCCGGGACAGGGCTCCTACAATGAGCAGTTCTTC; CDR3aa: CASSVPGQGSYNEQFF
len: 14; abundance: NA; v_gene: TRBV5-4; j_gene: TRBJ2-7; d_gene: TRBD2; CDR3nt: TGTGCCAGCAGCTTGGATGTAGCGGGGAAGGGGGAGTACTTC; CDR3aa: CASSLDVAGKGEYF
len: 14; abundance: NA; v_gene: TRBV5-1; j_gene: TRBJ2-1; d_gene: TRBD1; CDR3nt: TGCGCCAGCAGCCGGGACAGGGGCCTCAATGAGCAGTTCTTC; CDR3aa: CASSRDRGLNEQFF
len: 15; abundance: NA; v_gene: TRBV9; j_gene: TRBJ2-3; d_gene: TRBD1; CDR3nt: TGTGCCAGCAGCCCAGGGACAGCCTTCGCAGATACGCAGTATTTT; CDR3aa: CASSPGTAFADTQYF
len: 16; abundance: NA; v_gene: TRBV4-1; j_gene: TRBJ2-7; d_gene: TRBD2; CDR3nt: TGCGCCAGCAGCCCCGTTGCGAGCGGGGGCATGAGGGAGCAGTACTTC; CDR3aa: CASSPVASGGMREQYF
len: 15; abundance: NA; v_gene: TRBV6-1; j_gene: TRBJ2-7; d_gene: TRBD1; CDR3nt: TGTGCCAGCGGCTTAGGAGGGACAGGGCAGAACGAGCAGTACTTC; CDR3aa: CASGLGGTGQNEQYF
len: 14; abundance: NA; v_gene: TRBV27; j_gene: TRBJ1-2; d_gene: NA; CDR3nt: TGTGCCAGCTCACGGGGGGGGCAGGCCTATGGCTACACCTTC; CDR3aa: CASSRGGQAYGYTF
len: 16; abundance: NA; v_gene: TRBV7-2; j_gene: TRBJ2-1; d_gene: NA; CDR3nt: TGTGCCAGCAGATTCAAACGGGGGGCGGGGAACAATGAGCAGTTCTTC; CDR3aa: CASRFKRGAGNNEQFF
len: 15; abundance: NA; v_gene: TRBV4-1; j_gene: TRBJ2-5; d_gene: NA; CDR3nt: TGCGCCAGCAGCCAAGAACTCGGACAGTCAGAGACCCAGTACTTC; CDR3aa: CASSQELGQSETQYF